This TCR beta chain was profiled in a study of blood T cells in healthy people across ages. The authors ran a second PCR of about 7 to 11 cycles using a sample-barcoded 5' primer and a J-beta primer mix. TCRdb re-called the 5' RACE reads through MiXCR, storing one row per CDR3 protein. Of about 1.1 million distinct CDR3 sequences listed, around two fifths are singletons. Trimming pared 7 bases from V and 5 bases from J, leaving 15 bases between. This CDR3 contains 13 residues. The germline gives CDR1 SQVTM, CDR2 ANQGSEA. The chain has TRBV29-1 and TRBJ2-4; D is uncertain. Sequencing was done on a sample of blood. The TCR sequence derives from a man younger than 30 in good health. The CDR3 is CSAKRPGENIQYF. DNA of the CDR3: TGCAGCGCGAAAAGACCAGGAGAAAACATTCAGTACTTC.